Listed here is a single T cell receptor beta chain. One junction end does not reproduce the germline sequence, and a read error may be involved. At the DNA level, this CDR3 is encoded by other sequences in the same sample as well. The data were taken from a study of beta chain features in type 1 diabetes. At the level of the study: The study examined roughly 110,000,000 sorted cells across all samples.

Germline-derived CDR1 and CDR2 are DFQATT and SNEGSKA (reference sequence). The CDR3 is made up of 11 amino acids. The study reverse transcribed the entire isolated RNA, so it sequenced expressed TCRB transcripts. Produced via immunoSEQ multiplex PCR; TCRdb's table is partial and in-frame only. Here the sample spans under 450,000 clones, approximately 15% being singletons. Stem cell-like memory, regulatory, central memory and naive CD4+ cells were sorted via CD45RO/CCR7/CD25/CD127/CD95/CD27. This clonotype was sampled from a man in his thirties or forties in good health. The chain joins TRBV20-1 to TRBJ2-7; D unclear. The specimen sequenced was naive CD4+ T cells from blood. CDR3 amino acids: CSARVTYEQYF. As DNA, the CDR3 is TGCAGCGCTAGAGTTACCTACGAGCAGTACTTC.